Below, 17 T cell receptor beta chains from the same sample are listed, as sequenced in a study of blood T cell repertoires in COVID-19. Sequencing was performed with immunoSEQ multiplex PCR; in TCRdb, only in-frame clones are kept and a portion is missing. The table records 75,000 to 100,000 clones, about 85% of them present only once. Sequencing was performed on peripheral blood. The receptors come from an elderly woman with acute or convalescent COVID-19.

The rearrangement links TRBV11-2 to TRBJ1-1; a possible D gene is TRBD1 (5 bases). CDR3 length: 17 residues. Trimming stripped 7 bases from V and 1 base from J, with 22 bases between. Germline V gene sequence: CDR1 SGHAT, CDR2 FQNNGV. For the CDR3, the DNA is TGTGCCAGCAATCCAATCCGGACAAGGGGCCCGAACACTGAAGCTTTCTTT. Residues: CASNPIRTRGPNTEAFF.

The chain combines TRBV5-4 with TRBJ1-2; 7 nucleotides match TRBD1. Per the germline V gene, CDR1 is SGHNT and CDR2 is YYREEE (reference sequence). The V segment lost 4 bases and the J segment 0 bases; nucleotides outside the gene matches: 3. This CDR3 contains 14 residues. This chain's CDR3 is CASSTGTANYGYTF. For the CDR3, the DNA is TGTGCCAGCAGCACCGGGACAGCTAACTATGGCTACACCTTC.

The gene calls are TRBV27 and TRBJ2-7, with 9 bases fitting TRBD1. In germline, CDR1 is MNHEY, CDR2 SMNVEV (reference sequence). This CDR3 has 13 residues. V shed 6 bases, J shed 6 bases, and the junction held 6 bases outside the gene matches. The CDR3 coding sequence is TGTGCCAGCAGAGCTACAGGGGGCGGCGAGCAGTACTTC. It is translated as CASRATGGGEQYF.

V and J are TRBV23-1 and TRBJ1-2; a weak D match, TRBD1 (6 bases). TRBV23-1 is flagged as an ORF with uncertain function. The length of the CDR3 is 15 residues. V was cut by 0 bases and J by 4 bases, with 12 bases left in between. This CDR3 is CASSQSTGRIYGYTF. CDR3 sequence (DNA): TGCGCCAGCAGTCAATCAACAGGGAGAATCTATGGCTACACCTTC.

The chain links TRBV2 to TRBJ1-2, with 8 bases lining up with TRBD1. The trim removed 1 base at V and 6 bases at J, leaving 1 base unmatched. The CDR3 is 13 amino acids. Germline V gene lookup returns CDR1 SNHLY and CDR2 FYNNEI. CDR3 in DNA: TGTGCCAGCAGTGAAGACAGGGGGAATGGCTACACCTTC. It is translated as CASSEDRGNGYTF.

The chain has TRBV5-4 and TRBJ1-1; D gene unclear. Germline CDR1 SGHNT, CDR2 YYREEE (reference sequence). V was clipped by 10 bases and J by 0 bases, with 13 bases between them. The CDR3 contains 13 residues. Here the CDR3 DNA reads TGTGCCGGGTCGGGAGCCTTGAACACTGAAGCTTTCTTT. Protein: CAGSGALNTEAFF.

DNA of the CDR3: TGTGCCAGCAGTCCGACAGTAGCTAACTATGGCTACACCTTC. As protein: CASSPTVANYGYTF. J is TRBJ1-2 and V is TRBV6-2 or TRBV6-3, with D tentatively TRBD1 (5 bases). Germline CDR1 MNHEY, CDR2 SVGEGT. V was pared by 5 bases and J by 0 bases, with 10 bases between. CDR3 size: 14 residues.

This clone was counted only a few times. The CDR3 DNA reads TGCGCCAGCAGCCAAGAGGCCGGGACAGGGGGAAAACTGTTTTTT. Protein: CASSQEAGTGGKLFF. The V call is TRBV4-3, the J call TRBJ1-4; 11 bases map to TRBD1. The junction had 4 bases not matched to a gene; V was cut back by 0 bases and J by 10 bases. Germline CDR1 LGHNA, CDR2 YSLEER. The CDR3 runs to 15 residues.

Regarding this clone: Germline is not matched at one junction end, which may reflect a read error. The rearrangement joins TRBV3-1 (or the pseudogene TRBV3-2) to TRBJ2-7, with a tentative D call TRBD1 (5 bases). CDR3 length equals 12 residues. The germline V gene has CDR1 LGHDT and CDR2 YNNKEL (reference sequence). The CDR3 nucleotides are TGTGCCAGCAGCCCTGGGTTTGGGGCCTCGTCCTTC. This encodes CASSPGFGASSF.

The chain employs TRBV11-2 and TRBJ2-1; D is uncertain. The CDR3 loop spans 16 amino acids. V lost 5 bases to trimming and J lost 0 bases, with 14 bases between them. Germline CDR1 and CDR2: SGHAT and FQNNGV. CDR3 sequence (DNA): TGTGCCAGCAGCACCCCTAAAACTGGCTCCTACAATGAGCAGTTCTTC. Its protein product is CASSTPKTGSYNEQFF.

This chain uses TRBV4-3 with TRBJ2-4; TRBD2 agrees at 8 bases. The germline V gene has CDR1 LGHNA and CDR2 YSLEER. This CDR3 comprises 17 residues. J lost 9 bases, V lost 4 bases, and 17 bases had no gene match. CDR3 sequence: CASSPGAGGSAGGIQYF. The CDR3 DNA is TGCGCCAGCAGCCCGGGGGCGGGGGGATCCGCCGGGGGCATTCAGTACTTC.

This rearrangement joins TRBV7-2 to TRBJ1-1; no definite D call. Trimming removed 6 bases from V and 3 bases from J, with 14 bases in between. The germline CDR1 and CDR2 sequences are SGHTA and FQGNSA. This CDR3 has 14 amino acids. This CDR3 reads CASRPILADTEAFF. The CDR3 nucleotides read TGTGCCAGCAGACCAATCCTAGCGGACACTGAAGCTTTCTTT.

The chain uses TRBV7-9 and TRBJ2-3; no reliable D call. Germline values: CDR1 SEHNR, CDR2 FQNEAQ (reference sequence). V was trimmed by 3 bases and J by 3 bases, leaving 4 bases between them. The CDR3 loop spans 12 amino acids. The CDR3 DNA reads TGTGCCAGCAGCTTGCGGACAGATACGCAGTATTTT. It translates to CASSLRTDTQYF.

The rearrangement joins TRBV9 to TRBJ1-3, with TRBD1 identical over 7 bases. Looked up from germline, CDR1 is SGDLS and CDR2 is YYNGEE. The CDR3 runs to 16 residues. V lost 0 bases to trimming and J lost 0 bases; unmatched junction nucleotides: 3. The CDR3 nucleotides read TGTGCCAGCAGCGTAGGAGAGGGGGCCTCTGGAAACACCATATATTTT. This gives the protein CASSVGEGASGNTIYF.

This clone was seen a few times. This sequence joins TRBV7-9 and TRBJ1-3; 9 nucleotides line up with TRBD1. The CDR3 has 15 amino acids. Germline CDR1 SEHNR, CDR2 FQNEAQ (reference sequence). The ends lost 3 bases at V and 9 bases at J; junction bases unmatched: 9. The CDR3 sequence: CASSFDAGQGATIYF. The DNA of the CDR3 is TGTGCCAGCAGCTTCGATGCGGGACAGGGTGCCACCATATATTTT.

The chain joins TRBV6-6 to TRBJ2-2; weak D call: TRBD1 (6 bases). This CDR3 region has 16 residues. CDR1 and CDR2 from the germline V gene are MNHNY and SVGAGI (reference sequence). The germline V and J ends were trimmed by 4 bases and 6 bases, with 18 bases remaining between them. This CDR3 reads CASSSPPQGRSGELFF. The CDR3 bases are TGTGCCAGCAGTTCCCCTCCACAGGGACGGTCCGGGGAGCTGTTTTTT.

This chain connects TRBV18 to TRBJ1-2, with 8 bases aligning to TRBD1. Germline values: CDR1 KGHSH, CDR2 LQKENI. V dropped 4 bases and J dropped 4; count of bases not matched to a gene: 8. CDR3 length equals 15 residues. The CDR3 DNA reads TGTGCCAGCTCACTCGACTCGACAGGGGCCTATGGCTACACCTTC. Translated, it gives CASSLDSTGAYGYTF. Combining the CDR3 with reference TRBV18 and TRBJ1-2 gives the whole variable domain NAGVMQNPRHLVRRRGQEARLRCSPMKGHSHVYWYRQLPEEGLKFMVYLQKENIIDESGMPKERFSAEFPKEGPSILRIQQVVRGDSAAYFCASSLDSTGAYGYTFGSGTRLTVV.